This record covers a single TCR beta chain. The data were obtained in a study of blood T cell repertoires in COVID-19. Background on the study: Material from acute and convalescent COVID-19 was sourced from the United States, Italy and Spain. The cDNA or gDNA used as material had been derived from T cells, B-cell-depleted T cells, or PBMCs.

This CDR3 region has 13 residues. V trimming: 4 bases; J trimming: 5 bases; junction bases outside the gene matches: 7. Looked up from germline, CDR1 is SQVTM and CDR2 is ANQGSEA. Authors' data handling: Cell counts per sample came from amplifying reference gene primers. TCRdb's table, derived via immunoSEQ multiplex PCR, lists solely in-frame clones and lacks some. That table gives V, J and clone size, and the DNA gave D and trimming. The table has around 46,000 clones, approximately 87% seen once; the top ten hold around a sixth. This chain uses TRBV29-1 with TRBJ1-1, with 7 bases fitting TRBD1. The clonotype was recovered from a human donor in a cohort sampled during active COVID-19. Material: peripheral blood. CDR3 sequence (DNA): TGCAGCGTTGGGGGACAGACGGGGACTGAAGCTTTCTTT. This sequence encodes CSVGGQTGTEAFF.